This T cell receptor (beta chain) was recovered during a study of somatic mutations in cytotoxic T cells in rheumatoid arthritis. Study-wide context: Patient blood (around 30 ml EDTA) was taken immediately after diagnosis and before treatment.

This table comes from immunoSEQ multiplex PCR, and its TCRdb copy is limited to in-frame clones, with some not included. Of approximately 30,000 clones in the sample, 82% were seen once. The CDR3 runs 15 residues. Germline loops: CDR1 SGHKS, CDR2 YYEKEE (reference sequence). J gave up 0 bases and V 4 bases, and 7 bases lay outside the gene matches. This clone was seen only once. The origin of this receptor is an adult with rheumatoid arthritis. The chain recombines TRBV5-5 with TRBJ2-7; 7 bases are shared with TRBD1. Sequencing was performed on CD8+ T cells sorted from blood. The CDR3 protein is CASSHRQGGSYEQYF. CDR3 nucleotides: TGTGCCAGCAGCCATAGACAGGGCGGCTCCTACGAGCAGTACTTC. The variable domain in full, completed from reference TRBV5-5 and TRBJ2-7, reads DAGVTQSPTHLIKTRGQQVTLRCSPISGHKSVSWYQQVLGQGPQFIFQYYEKEERGRGNFPDRFSARQFPNYSSELNVNALLLGDSALYLCASSHRQGGSYEQYFGPGTRLTVT.